Sequencing of this T cell receptor beta chain was carried out in a study of radiotherapy plus CTLA-4 blockade in lung cancer. Study-level points and caveats: Some TCR clones had been derived from tumors. These clones expanded in peripheral blood after radiotherapy plus ipilimumab.

Libraries were prepared by immunoSEQ multiplex PCR; TCRdb keeps only in-frame clonotypes and omits some of them. The data contain 57,000 or so clones, 60% to 85% of them singletons. The CDR3 totals 13 residues. Germline values: CDR1 MNHEY, CDR2 SMNVEV (reference sequence). V lost 6 bases and J 1 base, leaving 9 bases between the germline ends. This clone showed up just a few times. Its antigen is not known. Source: peripheral blood, taken from a patient treated with radiotherapy plus ipilimumab. The chain combines TRBV27 with TRBJ1-1; D unresolved. This receptor was identified in a human donor with non-small cell lung cancer who had a complete response to radiotherapy plus ipilimumab. CDR3 nucleotide sequence: TGTGCCAGCAGCTGGACGGAGAACACTGAAGCTTTCTTT. Translation gives CASSWTENTEAFF.